Below, 29 T cell receptor beta chains from the same sample are listed, as sequenced in a study of cytomegalovirus exposure and HLA in healthy donors. Amplification used 60 Vbeta primers and 13 Jbeta primers. The method was immunoSEQ multiplex PCR; TCRdb's version includes in-frame clones alone and lacks a portion of them. The data contain about 200,000 clones, over 80% of them singletons. Source material: PBMCs. Every receptor here comes from a man in his thirties or forties in good health and CMV-seronegative.

This clone came up a few times. The V gene is TRBV5-4, the J gene TRBJ1-1; D is possibly TRBD1 (6 bases). Germline loops: CDR1 SGHNT, CDR2 YYREEE (reference sequence). V lost 1 base and J 2 bases, leaving 12 bases between the germline ends. The CDR3 spans 15 residues. In DNA form, the CDR3 reads TGTGCCAGCAGCTTGTTCGACAGGCTAAACACTGAAGCTTTCTTT. Translated: CASSLFDRLNTEAFF.

This chain links TRBV27 with TRBJ2-5; TRBD2 matches 14 bases. The better agreement between TRBJ2-7 and the DNA end casts doubt on the J call. The CDR3 loop spans 15 amino acids. CDR1 MNHEY and CDR2 SMNVEV come from the germline V gene (reference sequence). CDR3 DNA sequence: TGTGCCACTAAGGGACTAGCGGGAGTTCTCGGCGAGCAGTACTTC. Translating gives CATKGLAGVLGEQYF.

The chain combines TRBV19 with TRBJ1-1, with 8 positions matching TRBD1. The junction had 4 bases not matched to a gene; V was cut back by 4 bases and J by 0 bases. This CDR3 is built from 15 residues. Germline V gene data show CDR1 as LNHDA and CDR2 as SQIVND (reference sequence). The CDR3 DNA reads TGTGCCAGTAGTACAGGGGGCCCCATGAACACTGAAGCTTTCTTT. This translates into CASSTGGPMNTEAFF. Variable domain in full (rest from reference TRBV19 and TRBJ1-1): DGGITQSPKYLFRKEGQNVTLSCEQNLNHDAMYWYRQDPGQGLRLIYYSQIVNDFQKGDIAEGYSVSREKKESFPLTVTSAQKNPTAFYLCASSTGGPMNTEAFFGQGTRLTVV.

The CDR3 nucleotides are TGTGCCAGCAGCGACGGGACAGCAGATTACGAGCAGTACTTC. This sequence encodes CASSDGTADYEQYF. V usage is TRBV7-9 and J usage is TRBJ2-7; 7 bases align to TRBD1. Germline V gene lookup returns CDR1 SEHNR and CDR2 FQNEAQ (reference sequence). The CDR3 spans 14 residues. Trimming removed 5 bases from V and 4 bases from J; junction bases left unmatched: 8.

V is TRBV28 and J is TRBJ1-2; 9 nucleotides align to TRBD1. This CDR3 has 15 residues. CDR1 is MDHEN, CDR2 SYDVKM, per germline. The ends lost 5 bases at V and 6 bases at J; junction bases unmatched: 10. CDR3 DNA: TGTGCCAGCAGTCACCCAAGACAGGGGGGGAATGGCTACACCTTC. Translating gives CASSHPRQGGNGYTF.

This clone was seen just once. The chain couples TRBV27 to TRBJ2-5, with D uncertain. The DNA end lines up better with TRBJ2-7; the J call may be wrong. Germline loops: CDR1 MNHEY, CDR2 SMNVEV (reference sequence). The CDR3 covers 14 residues. The chain's CDR3 is CASSLTAWVGEQYF. CDR3 coding DNA: TGTGCCAGCAGTTTAACAGCCTGGGTCGGCGAGCAGTACTTC.

The J gene is TRBJ2-5, the V gene TRBV5-1; D may be TRBD2 (6 bases). The J call is uncertain, as TRBJ2-7 better fits the DNA end. The germline V gene encodes CDR1 SGHRS and CDR2 YFSETQ. The CDR3 sequence is 15 residues long. DNA for the CDR3: TGCGCCAGCAGCTTGGCGGCAGGAGGGAACTACGAGCAGTACTTC. Translation gives CASSLAAGGNYEQYF.

This rearrangement joins TRBV5-1 to TRBJ1-6; weak D call: TRBD1 (5 bases). CDR3 length: 16 residues. V was shortened by 5 bases and J by 1 base, with 13 bases between the two germline ends. Germline V gene lookup returns CDR1 SGHRS and CDR2 YFSETQ. CDR3 bases: TGCGCCAGCAGAATGACGGGGGGGTCCTATAATTCACCCCTCCACTTT. It codes for CASRMTGGSYNSPLHF.

The genes are TRBV6-5 and TRBJ2-7; D call uncertain. The CDR3 length is 15 residues. The germline V gene has CDR1 MNHEY and CDR2 SVGAGI. V lost 0 bases and J 0 bases, leaving 9 bases between the germline ends. CDR3 nucleotides: TGTGCCAGCAGTTACTCGATGGCCACCTCCTACGAGCAGTACTTC. Protein: CASSYSMATSYEQYF.

The chain is built from TRBV4-3 and TRBJ2-7, with 8 bases that match TRBD1. CDR1 and CDR2 (germline): LGHNA, YSLEER. This CDR3 contains 17 residues. The V segment lost 0 bases and the J segment 5 bases; nucleotides outside the gene matches: 12. DNA of the CDR3: TGCGCCAGCAGCCAAGAATGGGATGCAGGGGGCGAAAACGAGCAGTACTTC. It yields the protein CASSQEWDAGGENEQYF.

This rearrangement joins TRBV10-2 to TRBJ2-7, with 9 bases fitting TRBD2. V trimming: 2 bases; J trimming: 6 bases; junction bases outside the gene matches: 5. The V gene's germline CDR1 is WSHSY and CDR2 SAAADI. This CDR3 comprises 14 residues. CDR3 amino acids: CASSETSGWSEQYF. The CDR3 DNA reads TGCGCCAGCAGTGAGACTAGCGGGTGGTCCGAGCAGTACTTC.

The V call is TRBV5-1, the J call TRBJ2-7; 10 bases are a match to TRBD1. After removal of 2 bases from V and 7 bases from J, the junction contained 9 bases not matched to a gene. This CDR3 is built from 15 residues. Germline V lookup: CDR1 SGHRS, CDR2 YFSETQ. The CDR3 nucleotides are TGCGCCAGCAGCTTCATGGGACAGGGGACTGGAGAGCAGTACTTC. It translates to CASSFMGQGTGEQYF.

The chain is built from TRBV2 and TRBJ2-5, with D tentatively TRBD1 (6 bases). V dropped 8 bases and J dropped 4 bases, with 29 bases sitting between them. This CDR3 is built from 18 residues. Looked up from germline, CDR1 is SNHLY and CDR2 is FYNNEI. CDR3 region: CASLGPQGLAGMGETQYF. CDR3 coding DNA: TGTGCCAGCTTGGGACCACAGGGATTAGCTGGGATGGGAGAGACCCAGTACTTC.

J is TRBJ1-2 and V is TRBV6-5; no clear D. The length of the CDR3 is 14 residues. Germline V gives CDR1 MNHEY, CDR2 SVGAGI. V was clipped by 7 bases and J by 2 bases, with 14 bases between them. CDR3 bases: TGTGCCAGCAAACCCTCCGGGGTGAACTATGGCTACACCTTC. As protein: CASKPSGVNYGYTF.

The chain recombines TRBV9 with TRBJ2-1, with D perhaps matching TRBD2 (5 bases). The CDR3 totals 15 residues. Trimming left V 1 base short and J 2 bases short, with 10 bases between. Germline CDR1 SGDLS, CDR2 YYNGEE. Here the CDR3 reads CASSVQDLAYNEQFF. The CDR3 DNA reads as TGTGCCAGCAGCGTACAGGACTTGGCCTACAATGAGCAGTTCTTC.

V usage is TRBV5-1 and J usage is TRBJ1-3; D not certain. Germline V gives CDR1 SGHRS, CDR2 YFSETQ. The V end lost 0 bases, the J end lost 2 bases, and 12 bases lay between the germline ends. The CDR3 covers 16 residues. CDR3 nucleotides: TGCGCCAGCAGCTTGGGGGAGGGATCCCCTGGAAACACCATATATTTT. Translating it yields CASSLGEGSPGNTIYF.

The gene calls are TRBV7-2 and TRBJ2-5; D perhaps matches TRBD2 (5 bases). CDR1 and CDR2 from the germline V gene are SGHTA and FQGNSA. The CDR3 runs 15 residues. The ends were cut back, 5 bases at V and 4 bases at J, with 17 bases in the middle. This chain's CDR3 is CASSKRSPGLETQYF. The CDR3 DNA follows: TGTGCCAGCAGCAAACGCTCGCCGGGGTTAGAGACCCAGTACTTC. Full variable domain (rest looked up from reference TRBV7-2 and TRBJ2-5): GAGVSQSPSNKVTEKGKDVELRCDPISGHTALYWYRQSLGQGLEFLIYFQGNSAPDKSGLPSDRFSAERTGGSVSTLTIQRTQQEDSAVYLCASSKRSPGLETQYFGPGTRLLVL.

The chain combines TRBV4-2 with TRBJ1-5; D might be TRBD1 (5 bases). CDR1 and CDR2 (germline): LGHNA, YNFKEQ. The CDR3 runs 15 residues. The germline V and J ends were trimmed by 0 bases and 15 bases, with 21 bases remaining between them. The CDR3 DNA follows: TGTGCCAGCAGCCAAGATGGCGGGGGAGTCAGAAGGCCGCATTTT. Translated, it gives CASSQDGGGVRRPHF.

This clone has a single count. V is TRBV19 and J is TRBJ2-1; unclear D gene. CDR1 and CDR2 (germline): LNHDA, SQIVND (reference sequence). The germline V and J ends were trimmed by 3 bases and 9 bases, with 9 bases remaining between them. The CDR3 totals 12 residues. The CDR3 region has the DNA TGTGCCAGTAGTATCCTACGCGGTGAGCAGTTCTTC. Protein sequence: CASSILRGEQFF.

V and J are TRBV28 and TRBJ1-2; 12 bases line up with TRBD1. Germline lookup yields CDR1 MDHEN and CDR2 SYDVKM. V lost 4 bases to trimming and J lost 7 bases; unmatched junction nucleotides: 7. The CDR3 has 15 residues. CDR3 residues: CASSSSGTGGRGYTF. The CDR3 DNA reads TGTGCCAGCAGTTCCTCCGGGACAGGGGGCCGTGGCTACACCTTC.

The chain is built from TRBV19 and TRBJ2-2; possible D gene TRBD1, 6 bases. The CDR3 runs 14 residues. CDR1 and CDR2 (germline): LNHDA, SQIVND (reference sequence). V shed 0 bases and J shed 7 bases, with 9 bases lying between them. CDR3 sequence (DNA): TGTGCCAGTAGTATAGATCTACAGGGCGGGGAGCTGTTTTTT. This sequence encodes CASSIDLQGGELFF.

The chain uses TRBV27 and TRBJ2-5; a weak D match, TRBD1 (6 bases). The J call may be faulty, since TRBJ2-7 better matches the DNA end. CDR3 length: 19 residues. Germline V gene sequence: CDR1 MNHEY, CDR2 SMNVEV (reference sequence). The CDR3 sequence: CASSLRFQGLTKSSYEQYF. In nucleotides, the CDR3 is TGTGCCAGCAGTTTACGGTTCCAGGGGCTAACCAAGAGCTCCTACGAGCAGTACTTC.

This clone was recorded a few times. J is TRBJ1-5 and V is TRBV28, with D hard to call. CDR1 is MDHEN and CDR2 is SYDVKM in the germline V gene. The CDR3 is made up of 14 amino acids. The V end was cut by 2 bases, the J end by 4 bases, with 9 bases between. In nucleotides, the CDR3 is TGTGCCAGCAGTTTAAGACACAGAAATCAGCCCCAGCATTTT. Translating it yields CASSLRHRNQPQHF.

The chain combines TRBV5-4 with TRBJ1-1; the D gene is possibly TRBD1 (6 bases). The CDR3 runs to 12 residues. CDR1 is SGHNT and CDR2 is YYREEE in the germline V gene (reference sequence). V was cut by 4 bases and J by 8 bases, with 12 bases left in between. The CDR3 protein is CASSGGQLEAFF. The DNA for the CDR3 is TGTGCCAGCAGCGGTGGACAGCTCGAAGCTTTCTTT.

This CDR3 reads CASSEVRGGCFF. The CDR3 nucleotides read TGTGCCAGCAGTGAAGTACGGGGGGGCTGCTTCTTC. The rearrangement joins TRBV2 to TRBJ2-1, with 8 bases lining up with TRBD2. CDR3 length: 12 residues. From germline, CDR1 is SNHLY and CDR2 FYNNEI. With 1 base clipped from V and 16 bases from J, the junction kept 6 bases outside the gene matches. Filled out from reference TRBV2 and TRBJ2-1, the complete variable domain reads EPEVTQTPSHQVTQMGQEVILRCVPISNHLYFYWYRQILGQKVEFLVSFYNNEISEKSEIFDDQFSVERPDGSNFTLKIRSTKLEDSAMYFCASSEVRGGCFFGPGTRLTVL.

The chain couples TRBV7-2 to TRBJ2-2, with D possibly being TRBD1 (5 bases). This CDR3 has 14 residues. Trimming removed 5 bases from V and 6 bases from J, with 13 bases in between. CDR1 and CDR2 from the germline V gene are SGHTA and FQGNSA. The CDR3 DNA follows: TGTGCCAGCAGCCGCCAGGGTTCCGCCGGGGAGCTGTTTTTT. It codes for CASSRQGSAGELFF.

The rearrangement links TRBV6-6 to TRBJ2-7; 9 bases are a match to TRBD2. The V and J ends lost 0 bases and 4 bases, in that order; junction bases with no gene match: 7. CDR3 length equals 16 residues. Looked up from germline, CDR1 is MNHNY and CDR2 is SVGAGI (reference sequence). In DNA form, the CDR3 reads TGTGCCAGCAGTTACTCGGACGGGCGGGGGGGGTACGAGCAGTACTTC. It codes for CASSYSDGRGGYEQYF.

The CDR3 is CASSFKRFSYEQYF. The DNA of the CDR3 is TGTGCCAGCAGTTTTAAGAGGTTTTCCTACGAGCAGTACTTC. The chain employs TRBV27 and TRBJ2-5; D unresolved. The better agreement between TRBJ2-7 and the DNA end casts doubt on the J call. This CDR3 region has 14 residues. Per germline, CDR1 MNHEY and CDR2 SMNVEV (reference sequence).

The J gene is TRBJ1-5, the V gene TRBV28; D is uncertain. V was trimmed by 7 bases and J by 6 bases, leaving 13 bases between them. CDR1 and CDR2 from the germline V gene are MDHEN and SYDVKM. This CDR3 spans 13 amino acids. CDR3 sequence reads: CASKSQVGQPQHF. CDR3 nucleotide sequence: TGTGCCAGCAAATCGCAGGTGGGTCAGCCCCAGCATTTT.